These 30 T cell receptor beta chains were sequenced from one sample in a study of blood T cell repertoires in COVID-19. Sequenced by immunoSEQ multiplex PCR; TCRdb stores in-frame clones only, minus some. The table lists some 200,000 clones, approximately 82% of them singletons. Sequenced sample: peripheral blood. Every receptor here comes from a woman between 40 and 55 years old who had recovered from COVID-19.

The chain employs TRBV10-3 and TRBJ2-3, with a tentative D call TRBD2 (7 bases). CDR1 and CDR2 (germline): ENHRY, SYGVKD. The CDR3 length is 13 residues. The ends were cut back, 6 bases at V and 2 bases at J, with 9 bases in the middle. The CDR3 region is CAIRGGPTDTQYF. The CDR3 bases are TGTGCCATCAGGGGGGGGCCCACAGATACGCAGTATTTT.

V usage is TRBV10-3 and J usage is TRBJ1-3; TRBD1 matches 7 bases. CDR1 is ENHRY and CDR2 is SYGVKD in the germline V gene. This CDR3 contains 16 residues. The junction had 5 bases not matched to a gene; V was cut back by 2 bases and J by 1 base. The CDR3 nucleotides are TGTGCCATCAGTGAGGGGACAGTGGGTTCTGGAAACACCATATATTTT. Translating gives CAISEGTVGSGNTIYF.

This sequence joins TRBV10-2 and TRBJ2-3; D might be TRBD2 (7 bases). CDR1 is WSHSY, CDR2 SAAADI, per germline. This CDR3 is built from 16 residues. V lost 6 bases and J 5 bases, leaving 21 bases between the germline ends. CDR3 sequence (DNA): TGCGCCAGCAGGGCGGGGGCGGGGGCCGGGGGAGATACGCAGTATTTT. Encoded protein: CASRAGAGAGGDTQYF.

This clone was found once. This chain connects TRBV19 to TRBJ2-3; D gene ambiguous. CDR1 is LNHDA, CDR2 SQIVND, per germline (reference sequence). The V end lost 5 bases, the J end lost 4 bases, and 7 bases lay between the germline ends. The CDR3 contains 12 residues. The CDR3 coding sequence is TGTGCCAGTAGTTCGGCGGCAGATACGCAGTATTTT. Its translation: CASSSAADTQYF.

This chain joins TRBV9 and TRBJ1-3; weak D call: TRBD1 (5 bases). Germline V gives CDR1 SGDLS, CDR2 YYNGEE. Trimming cost V 0 bases and J 8 bases, with 27 bases left between them. This CDR3 comprises 19 residues. This chain's CDR3 is CASSVDPGGVSGFRDTIYF. Written as DNA, the CDR3 is TGTGCCAGCAGCGTAGACCCTGGGGGGGTTAGCGGTTTCCGTGACACCATATATTTT.

J is TRBJ2-6 and V is TRBV19; tentative D call: TRBD1 (6 bases). CDR3 size: 17 residues. From germline, CDR1 is LNHDA and CDR2 SQIVND (reference sequence). V was pared by 5 bases and J by 1 base, with 15 bases between. The CDR3 bases are TGTGCCAGTAGTCCCCAGGGGCTCCTATCTGGGGCCAACGTCCTGACTTTC. It translates to CASSPQGLLSGANVLTF.

The chain combines TRBV12-3 or TRBV12-4 with TRBJ2-1; D gene unclear. Between the trimmed V and J ends, which lost 6 bases and 8 bases, there was a span of 8 bases. The CDR3 runs 11 residues. CDR3 coding DNA: TGTGCCAGCAGGTCTACTTATGAGCAGTTCTTC. Residues: CASRSTYEQFF.

This clone was picked up a small number of times. The chain couples TRBV5-1 to TRBJ2-2; tentatively, D is TRBD1 (6 bases). Germline CDR1 is SGHRS and CDR2 is YFSETQ. The CDR3 runs 15 residues. Trimming pared 4 bases from V and 1 base from J, leaving 11 bases between. CDR3 loop: CASSLATGNTGELFF. CDR3 nucleotides: TGCGCCAGCAGCCTCGCGACAGGGAACACCGGGGAGCTGTTTTTT. The whole variable domain, filled in from reference TRBV5-1 and TRBJ2-2, reads KAGVTQTPRYLIKTRGQQVTLSCSPISGHRSVSWYQQTPGQGLQFLFEYFSETQRNKGNFPGRFSGRQFSNSRSEMNVSTLELGDSALYLCASSLATGNTGELFFGEGSRLTVL.

The rearrangement links TRBV4-3 to TRBJ1-2; D unclear. Germline-derived CDR1 and CDR2 are LGHNA and YSLEER. This CDR3 spans 16 amino acids. V lost 1 base to trimming and J lost 1 base, with 13 bases between them. Written as DNA, the CDR3 is TGCGCCAGCAGCCAAGCACTCGGCCCGGGTAACTATGGCTACACCTTC. Translation: CASSQALGPGNYGYTF.

This rearrangement joins TRBV6-5 to TRBJ1-2; D perhaps matches TRBD1 (6 bases). The CDR3 has 15 amino acids. V was pared by 6 bases and J by 5 bases, with 19 bases between. Germline CDR1 reads MNHEY; CDR2 reads SVGAGI. CDR3 residues: CASSSRTERGYGYTF. Here the CDR3 DNA reads TGTGCCAGCAGCTCAAGGACCGAGAGGGGGTATGGCTACACCTTC.

This clone was detected only a few times. The chain has TRBV7-9 and TRBJ1-1; 7 bases align to TRBD1. There are 16 residues in the CDR3. With V trimmed by 5 bases and J by 1 base, 10 bases remained unmatched. CDR1 and CDR2 from the germline V gene are SEHNR and FQNEAQ (reference sequence). The CDR3 protein is CASSAYQGQPNTEAFF. The CDR3 bases are TGTGCCAGCAGCGCCTACCAGGGACAGCCGAACACTGAAGCTTTCTTT. The full variable domain, with the rest looked up from reference TRBV7-9 and TRBJ1-1, is DTGVSQNPRHKITKRGQNVTFRCDPISEHNRLYWYRQTLGQGPEFLTYFQNEAQLEKSRLLSDRFSAERPKGSFSTLEIQRTEQGDSAMYLCASSAYQGQPNTEAFFGQGTRLTVV.

The chain is built from TRBV27 and TRBJ2-7; 8 nucleotides align to TRBD1. The CDR3 covers 14 residues. Germline lookup yields CDR1 MNHEY and CDR2 SMNVEV (reference sequence). The V gene end was trimmed by 5 bases and the J gene end by 2 bases; junction bases not matched to a gene: 5. For the CDR3, the DNA is TGTGCCAGCAGTATACAGGGGGGTGCCTACGAGCAGTACTTC. Amino acids: CASSIQGGAYEQYF.

The chain recombines TRBV6-1 with TRBJ2-3, with D tentatively TRBD1 (5 bases). Germline values: CDR1 MNHNS, CDR2 SASEGT. V lost 2 bases, J lost 1 base, and 13 bases lay in between. The CDR3 extends over 16 amino acids. The CDR3 sequence: CASSEPAGKGTDTQYF. CDR3 nucleotide sequence: TGTGCCAGCAGTGAACCTGCAGGGAAGGGCACAGATACGCAGTATTTT.

Details on this clone: A read error may produce the germline difference seen at one junction end. J is TRBJ2-5 and V is TRBV7-7; 10 positions match TRBD1. Germline V gene sequence: CDR1 SSHAT, CDR2 FNYEAQ (reference sequence). The CDR3 has 15 residues. The CDR3 DNA is TGTGCTAGCAGCTTAGCGGACAGGGGGGGAGAGACCCAGTACTTC. As protein: CASSLADRGGETQYF.

The chain uses TRBV18 and TRBJ2-7; D perhaps matches TRBD1 (5 bases). CDR1 is KGHSH and CDR2 is LQKENI in the germline V gene. V lost 1 base to trimming and J lost 1 base, with 11 bases between them. This CDR3 spans 15 amino acids. CDR3 DNA: TGTGCCAGCTCACCACTATCACAGGAATCCTACGAGCAGTACTTC. Residues: CASSPLSQESYEQYF.

The rearrangement joins TRBV7-2 to TRBJ2-5; TRBD2 matches 10 bases. The length of the CDR3 is 15 residues. Germline assignment: CDR1 SGHTA and CDR2 FQGNSA. The J segment lost 5 bases and the V segment lost 1 base, leaving 4 bases of the junction unmatched. As DNA, the CDR3 is TGTGCCAGCAGCTTAGGGCTAGCGGGGGTGGAGACCCAGTACTTC. It codes for CASSLGLAGVETQYF.

As regards this clone: The same CDR3 can be traced to other DNA sequences in this sample. The CDR3 DNA is TGTGCCAGTAGTCAGGGGGGAGGCAATCAGCCCCAGCATTTT. It codes for CASSQGGGNQPQHF. The chain is built from TRBV19 and TRBJ1-5; 7 bases map to TRBD1. The J segment lost 2 bases and the V segment lost 5 bases, leaving 3 bases of the junction unmatched. This CDR3 has 14 amino acids. The germline V gene has CDR1 LNHDA and CDR2 SQIVND (reference sequence).

This clone was seen only a few times. The chain combines TRBV27 with TRBJ2-5, with 8 nucleotides matching TRBD2. The V and J ends lost 5 bases and 5 bases, in that order; junction bases with no gene match: 16. This CDR3 spans 17 amino acids. Germline lookup yields CDR1 MNHEY and CDR2 SMNVEV (reference sequence). In nucleotides, the CDR3 is TGTGCCAGCAGTGGCGGGACTAGTTCAAGCAGTTGGGAGACCCAGTACTTC. Its protein product is CASSGGTSSSSWETQYF.

The chain recombines TRBV2 with TRBJ1-1; a weak D match, TRBD1 (5 bases). Trimming removed 4 bases from V and 3 bases from J, with 18 bases in between. Looked up from germline, CDR1 is SNHLY and CDR2 is FYNNEI. This CDR3 contains 16 residues. CDR3 protein: CASSGFRQYEYTEAFF. The CDR3 DNA reads TGTGCCAGCAGTGGGTTCAGACAGTATGAATACACTGAAGCTTTCTTT.

The chain joins TRBV3-1 (or the pseudogene TRBV3-2) to TRBJ2-1; the match to TRBD2 covers 13 bases. CDR1 is LGHDT and CDR2 is YNNKEL in the germline V gene (reference sequence). This CDR3 contains 18 residues. With 3 bases clipped from V and 5 bases from J, the junction kept 10 bases outside the gene matches. CDR3 DNA sequence: TGTGCCAGCAGCCAGGTACTAGCGGGGGGGATCTTAAACAATGAGCAGTTCTTC. Encoded protein: CASSQVLAGGILNNEQFF.

The chain couples TRBV7-3 to TRBJ2-1; D is possibly TRBD1 (6 bases). Looked up from germline, CDR1 is SGHTA and CDR2 is FQGTGA. The V end was cut by 5 bases, the J end by 4 bases, with 12 bases between. The CDR3 runs 14 residues. CDR3 coding DNA: TGTGCCAGCAGCCCTCCCGACAGGTACAATGAGCAGTTCTTC. Translating it yields CASSPPDRYNEQFF.

The chain joins TRBV5-6 to TRBJ1-1, with D hard to call. The CDR3 has 13 amino acids. Looked up from germline, CDR1 is SGHDT and CDR2 is YYEEEE. The V end was cut by 0 bases, the J end by 3 bases, with 6 bases between. The CDR3 protein is CASSLARYTEAFF. DNA for the CDR3: TGTGCCAGCAGCTTGGCCAGATACACTGAAGCTTTCTTT.

The chain is built from TRBV14 and TRBJ1-1; 10 nucleotides align to TRBD1. CDR1 is SGHDN, CDR2 FVKESK, per germline. The CDR3 contains 14 residues. Losses at the gene ends were 4 bases for V and 6 bases for J; bases not matched to a gene: 5. The CDR3 is CASSRKTGGPEAFF. In nucleotides, the CDR3 is TGTGCCAGCAGCCGAAAGACAGGGGGCCCTGAAGCTTTCTTT.

CDR3 bases: TGTGCCAGCAGCCCCGGACAGGGCTACTACGAGCAGTACTTC. Protein: CASSPGQGYYEQYF. V is TRBV3-1 (or the pseudogene TRBV3-2) and J is TRBJ2-7, with 8 bases identical to TRBD1. Germline V lookup: CDR1 LGHDT, CDR2 YNNKEL (reference sequence). The length of the CDR3 is 14 residues. V lost 4 bases, J lost 3 bases, and 5 bases stayed unmatched.

V usage is TRBV24-1 and J usage is TRBJ2-1; TRBD1 matches 7 bases. The CDR3 spans 14 residues. Unmatched junction bases numbered 5, after V lost 4 bases and J lost 6 bases. CDR1 is KGHDR and CDR2 is SFDVKD in the germline V gene. The CDR3 coding sequence is TGTGCCACCAGTGACTCGAGACAGGGCAATGAGCAGTTCTTC. Its protein product is CATSDSRQGNEQFF.

This CDR3 is CASKKTGGNTEAFF. CDR3 sequence (DNA): TGTGCCAGTAAAAAGACAGGGGGGAACACTGAAGCTTTCTTT. The rearrangement joins TRBV19 to TRBJ1-1, with 9 bases matching TRBD1. With 7 bases clipped from V and 1 base from J, the junction kept 4 bases outside the gene matches. The CDR3 is 14 residues long. Looked up from germline, CDR1 is LNHDA and CDR2 is SQIVND (reference sequence).

The chain recombines TRBV5-1 with TRBJ2-5; 9 bases agree with TRBD1. The CDR3 is 17 residues long. The junction had 17 bases not matched to a gene; V was cut back by 4 bases and J by 7 bases. Germline V lookup: CDR1 SGHRS, CDR2 YFSETQ. As DNA, the CDR3 is TGCGCCAGCAGCGCTACTGTACAGGGGGCCCGGCGGTTGACCCAGTACTTC. Protein: CASSATVQGARRLTQYF.

J is TRBJ2-5 and V is TRBV7-2; D is uncertain. V was cut by 5 bases and J by 9 bases, with 16 bases left in between. This CDR3 comprises 13 residues. The germline V gene has CDR1 SGHTA and CDR2 FQGNSA. The CDR3 sequence is CASSRYQVQAQYF. As DNA, the CDR3 is TGTGCCAGCAGCCGATATCAGGTTCAGGCCCAGTACTTC. Full variable domain (rest looked up from reference TRBV7-2 and TRBJ2-5): GAGVSQSPSNKVTEKGKDVELRCDPISGHTALYWYRQSLGQGLEFLIYFQGNSAPDKSGLPSDRFSAERTGGSVSTLTIQRTQQEDSAVYLCASSRYQVQAQYFGPGTRLLVL.

The chain uses TRBV7-2 and TRBJ2-5, with 13 bases lining up with TRBD2. With V trimmed by 4 bases and J by 4 bases, 3 bases remained unmatched. This CDR3 comprises 15 residues. CDR1 and CDR2 (germline): SGHTA, FQGNSA. The CDR3 reads CASSSGLAGVETQYF. The CDR3, as DNA: TGTGCCAGCAGCTCAGGACTAGCGGGGGTAGAGACCCAGTACTTC.

This clone occurred a few times. The chain carries TRBV3-1 (or the pseudogene TRBV3-2) and TRBJ1-6, with D hard to call. V was pared by 3 bases and J by 11 bases, with 8 bases between. From germline, CDR1 is LGHDT and CDR2 YNNKEL (reference sequence). The CDR3 is 12 amino acids. CDR3 sequence (DNA): TGTGCCAGCAGCCAGGCAGAAGCACCCCTCCACTTT. It yields the protein CASSQAEAPLHF.